This is a list of T cell receptor beta chains from one sample in a study of response to subunit inactivated influenza vaccine. A single record per CDR3 protein comes from TCRdb applying MiXCR to the RT-PCR reads. The profile shows more than 700,000 distinct CDR3 sequences, 21% of them singletons. This specimen was PBMCs from blood, taken 5 days after vaccination. All receptors come from a man between 50 and 59 years old who received an inactivated influenza vaccine. Each CDR3 is given with its conserved first and last residue. Fields, in order: J gene, clone size, CDR3 length, D gene, V gene, CDR3 DNA, CDR3 protein. The D gene is left open where the match is weak. Size values are once, few and many counts, or a class for expanded clones, and some rows have none.

>TRBJ1-3|few|12|TRBD1|TRBV20-1
TGCAGTGCTAGGGGACAGGCGGACACCATATATTTT
CSARGQADTIYF
>TRBJ2-3|many|17|.|TRBV24-1
TGTGCCACCAGTGATTTCCGAGCGCTTACTAGCACAGATACGCAGTATTTT
CATSDFRALTSTDTQYF
>TRBJ2-3|.|16|TRBD1|TRBV4-2
TGTGCCAGCAGCCTCTCCATGAGGGGGCATGGAGATACGCAGTATTTT
CASSLSMRGHGDTQYF
>TRBJ2-6|many|15|.|TRBV20-1
TGCAGTGCTAGAGATCTCGAGGCGGGGGCCAACGTCCTGACTTTC
CSARDLEAGANVLTF
>TRBJ2-3|many|12|.|TRBV7-2
TGTGCCAGCAGCTCCTACACAGATACGCAGTATTTT
CASSSYTDTQYF
>TRBJ2-4|.|16|.|TRBV5-1
TGCGCCAGCAGCTTGGAGGCGGGGAATGCCAAAAACATTCAGTACTTC
CASSLEAGNAKNIQYF
>TRBJ2-7|many|13|.|TRBV10-2
TGCGCCAGCAGTCAGGGACAACCATACGAGCAGTACTTC
CASSQGQPYEQYF
>TRBJ2-1|few|16|TRBD1|TRBV5-1
TGCGCCAGCAGCTTGGAGGGGACAGGGGGCTACAATGAGCAGTTCTTC
CASSLEGTGGYNEQFF
>TRBJ2-3|few|13|.|TRBV29-1
TGCAGCGTAAGACGGGACAGCACAGATACGCAGTATTTT
CSVRRDSTDTQYF
>TRBJ2-3|few|14|.|TRBV25-1
TGTGCCAGCAGTGAATACGGGGGCGCAGATACGCAGTATTTT
CASSEYGGADTQYF
>TRBJ2-2|few|12|.|TRBV6-1
TGTGCCAGCAGTGCCAGAGCCGGGGAGCTGTTTTTT
CASSARAGELFF
>TRBJ1-5|.|15|.|TRBV10-3
TGTGCCATAGACCGGGACGGATATAGCAATCAGCCCCAGCATTTT
CAIDRDGYSNQPQHF
>TRBJ1-6|.|15|.|TRBV9
TGTGCCAGCAGCGAACAGGGCCGGACGTATTCACCCCTCCACTTT
CASSEQGRTYSPLHF
>TRBJ2-1|many|12|.|TRBV12-3/TRBV12-4
TGTGCCAGCAGTTTAGCAGGGTATGAGCAGTTCTTC
CASSLAGYEQFF
>TRBJ1-2|.|16|.|TRBV7-2
TGTGCCAGCAGTTACCTGGGCCTGGGCAGTCGGTATGGCTACACCTTC
CASSYLGLGSRYGYTF
>TRBJ2-5|many|16|.|TRBV12-3/TRBV12-4
TGTGCCAGCAGTTTAACCCGCGGGCCACCCCCAGAGACCCAGTACTTC
CASSLTRGPPPETQYF
>TRBJ1-5|.|15|.|TRBV6-5
TGTGCCAGCAGTTACACAGCGGGGAGCAATCAGCCCCAGCATTTT
CASSYTAGSNQPQHF
>TRBJ2-7|.|13|.|TRBV7-9
TGTGCCAGCACCTTCAAGGAGGGGTACGAGCAGTACTTC
CASTFKEGYEQYF
>TRBJ2-5|many|15|TRBD1|TRBV6-5
TGTGCCAGCAGTTGGGGACAGCAGTACCAAGAGACCCAGTACTTC
CASSWGQQYQETQYF
>TRBJ2-2|.|14|.|TRBV5-4
TGTGCCAGCAGCTTCGGCATGCGCCCCGGGGAGCTGTTTTTT
CASSFGMRPGELFF
>TRBJ2-6|few|14|.|TRBV5-1
TGCGCCAGCAGACGGTTCTCTGGGGCCAACGTCCTGACTTTC
CASRRFSGANVLTF
>TRBJ1-2|.|17|TRBD1|TRBV4-3
TGCGCCAGCAGCCAAGACCTGAGGACAGGCTCGGAGGGGGGCTACACCTTC
CASSQDLRTGSEGGYTF
>TRBJ1-2|few|11|.|TRBV29-1
TGCAGCGTTTCCTCCGGGGCTGGCTACACCTTC
CSVSSGAGYTF
>TRBJ2-4|once|19|.|TRBV3-1
TGTGCCAGCAGCCAAGAGCGGTCTATGTCTCCCAGAGCCAAAAACATTCAGTACTTC
CASSQERSMSPRAKNIQYF
>TRBJ2-5|.|14|.|TRBV6-5
TGTGCCAGCAGTTACGGAAGTGGGCCTGAGACCCAGTACTTC
CASSYGSGPETQYF
>TRBJ2-3|.|13|.|TRBV7-9
TGTGCCAGCAGCGCGGGGAGATACCGTAAAGGGTATTTT
CASSAGRYRKGYF
>TRBJ2-2|.|13|.|TRBV18
TGTGCCAGCTCACCGCGGAAAGCCGGGGAGCTGTTTTTT
CASSPRKAGELFF